Below, one TCR beta chain is given with its context. Its antigen is not known. Treatment of the sample: 15 to 20 received Ad26.COV2.S at low or high dose, single or two shots; 5 received placebo; per-sample allocation not given. The samples date from day 63 after the first vaccine or placebo injection. The sample came from a Boston adult aged 18-55 years. This sample was taken from a study of Ad26.COV2.S vaccination and SARS-CoV-2 variants. Study overall: Intramuscular Ad26.COV2.S doses were given once or twice, 56 days apart. General study findings and limits: Breadth of non-spike TCRs did not differ between vaccinees and placebo recipients. Vaccine recipients posted higher spike-specific TCR breadth than their placebo counterparts.

Method: immunoSEQ multiplex PCR; TCRdb's copy keeps in-frame clones and lacks some. The data show hundreds of thousands of clones, with roughly 90% seen just once and about 1.5% held by the top ten. The sequence was collected from a person between 18 and 60 years old who received the Ad26.COV2.S COVID-19 vaccine or a placebo. The sample in question was peripheral blood, obtained in a trial of Ad26.COV2.S vaccine versus placebo.

CDR3 loop: CARARQPRVEQYF. For the CDR3, the DNA is TGTGCCAGGGCCAGGCAACCAAGGGTCGAGCAGTACTTC. The chain couples TRBV2 to TRBJ2-7; D not resolved. This CDR3 region has 13 residues. The germline V gene has CDR1 SNHLY and CDR2 FYNNEI. V lost 9 bases and J lost 6, with 18 bases in between.